This T cell receptor beta chain is drawn from a study of CD8 T cells in Susac syndrome. RNA, at about 0.5 to 1 ug, was reverse transcribed with random hexamers. MiXCR, run by TCRdb on the immunoSEQ multiplex PCR reads, gives a single entry per CDR3 protein. The sample carries roughly 200,000 distinct CDR3 sequences, 85% to 95% recorded once. Per the germline V gene, CDR1 is DFQATT and CDR2 is SNEGSKA (reference sequence). The CDR3 sequence is 13 residues long. The junction had 5 bases not matched to a gene; V was cut back by 5 bases and J by 10 bases. Sequencing targeted TCR beta in T cells from blood (CD8+ and CD4+).

This chain joins TRBV20-1 and TRBJ2-1; 13 nucleotides line up with TRBD2. This TCR was sampled from a human donor with multiple sclerosis. The sequenced material came from CD4+ T cells from PBMCs. CDR3 nucleotides: TGCAGTGCTCCAGGACTAGCGGGGGCCGAGCAGTTCTTC. This gives the protein CSAPGLAGAEQFF.